This TCR beta chain was identified in a study of Ad26.COV2.S vaccination and SARS-CoV-2 variants. In the study overall: Of the COV1001 trial arms, the Ad26.COV2.S arm included the donor. Administration of Ad26.COV2.S was intramuscular, either once or twice 56 days apart. Findings and limits, study-wide: The placebo group had lower spike-specific TCR breadth than the vaccine recipients did. Non-spike TCR breadth did not differ much between vaccine and placebo recipients.

Measured with immunoSEQ multiplex PCR; TCRdb has only the in-frame clones, and not every one. The sample records fewer than 900,000 clones, about 90% being singletons. In germline, CDR1 is SGHTA, CDR2 FQGNSA. The V end lost 7 bases, the J end lost 9 bases, and 18 bases lay between the germline ends. The CDR3 is made up of 13 amino acids. Indicated treatment: over 15 received Ad26.COV2.S at low or high dose, single or two shots; a few received placebo; per-sample allocation not given. The samples were gathered on day 63 after the first injection of vaccine or placebo. Of note for this clone: Its antigen is not identified.

This TCR came from a person aged 18 to 59 who received the Ad26.COV2.S COVID-19 vaccine or a placebo. The chain is built from TRBV7-2 and TRBJ2-5; D might be TRBD2 (6 bases). Sample: peripheral blood, taken in a trial of Ad26.COV2.S vaccine versus placebo. The CDR3 nucleotides are TGTGCCAGCACCCTCCGGGACTTCCCGGCCCAGTACTTC. Its translation is CASTLRDFPAQYF. The whole variable domain, filled in from reference TRBV7-2 and TRBJ2-5, reads GAGVSQSPSNKVTEKGKDVELRCDPISGHTALYWYRQSLGQGLEFLIYFQGNSAPDKSGLPSDRFSAERTGGSVSTLTIQRTQQEDSAVYLCASTLRDFPAQYFGPGTRLLVL.